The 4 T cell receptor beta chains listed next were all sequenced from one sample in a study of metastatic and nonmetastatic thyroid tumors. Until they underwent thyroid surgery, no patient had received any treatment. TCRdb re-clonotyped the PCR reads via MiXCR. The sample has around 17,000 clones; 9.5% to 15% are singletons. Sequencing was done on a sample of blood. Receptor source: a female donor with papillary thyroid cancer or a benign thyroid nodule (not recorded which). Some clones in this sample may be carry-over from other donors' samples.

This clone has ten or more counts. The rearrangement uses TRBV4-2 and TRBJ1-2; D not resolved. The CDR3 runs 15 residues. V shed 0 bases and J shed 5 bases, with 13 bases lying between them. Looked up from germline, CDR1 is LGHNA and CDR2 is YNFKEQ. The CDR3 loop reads CASSQEMAGSYGYTF. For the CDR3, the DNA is TGTGCCAGCAGCCAAGAAATGGCAGGCTCTTATGGCTACACCTTC.

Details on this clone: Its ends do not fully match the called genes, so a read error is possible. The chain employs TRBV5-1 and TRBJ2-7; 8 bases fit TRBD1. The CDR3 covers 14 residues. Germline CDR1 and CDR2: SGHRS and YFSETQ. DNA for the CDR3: TGCGCCAGCATCTTCCGGGACAGGAACTACGAGCATTACTTC. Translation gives CASIFRDRNYEHYF.

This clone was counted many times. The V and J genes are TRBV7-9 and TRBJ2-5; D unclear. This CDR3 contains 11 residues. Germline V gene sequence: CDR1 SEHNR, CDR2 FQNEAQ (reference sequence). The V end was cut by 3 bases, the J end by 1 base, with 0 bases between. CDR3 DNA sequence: TGTGCCAGCAGCTTCCAAGAGACCCAGTACTTC. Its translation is CASSFQETQYF.

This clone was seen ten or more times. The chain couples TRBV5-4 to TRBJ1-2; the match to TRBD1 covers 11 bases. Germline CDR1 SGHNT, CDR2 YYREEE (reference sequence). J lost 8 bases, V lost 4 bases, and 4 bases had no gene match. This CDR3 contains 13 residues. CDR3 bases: TGTGCCAGCAGCGGGGGACAGGGGGAAGGCTACACCTTC. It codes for CASSGGQGEGYTF. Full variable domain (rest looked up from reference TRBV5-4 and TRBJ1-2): ETGVTQSPTHLIKTRGQQVTLRCSSQSGHNTVSWYQQALGQGPQFIFQYYREEENGRGNFPPRFSGLQFPNYSSELNVNALELDDSALYLCASSGGQGEGYTFGSGTRLTVV.